Listed below are T cell receptor beta chains from one sample, sequenced in a study of T cells in Graves' hyperthyroidism and ophthalmopathy. One entry per CDR3 protein results from TCRdb running MiXCR on the multiplex PCR reads. Altogether some 650,000 distinct CDR3 sequences are present, roughly 15% being singletons, with the ten largest covering less than 3.5%. Sequenced material: blood. All receptors derive from a woman in her forties with Graves' ophthalmopathy. Each CDR3 is given with its conserved first and last residue. The D gene is left open where the match is weak. Clone size is not always given. Where it is, it says once, few, many or a class for expanded clones.

j_call cdr3_length v_call d_call clone_size cdr3_nt cdr3_aa
TRBJ1-1 14 TRBV9 . many TGTGCCAGCTCACCACTTGACAGCAACACTGAAGCTTTCTTT CASSPLDSNTEAFF
TRBJ1-2 15 TRBV20-1 . many TGCAGTGCCGCGCGGAGGGGCCCCCCGGGCCATGGCTACACCTTC CSAARRGPPGHGYTF
TRBJ2-3 15 TRBV6-6 . many TGTGCCAGCAGTTACCCGGTTCGTCCCACAGATACGCAGTATTTT CASSYPVRPTDTQYF
TRBJ2-5 15 TRBV27 TRBD2 many TGTGCCAGCAGTTTCCTAGCGGGGCGGGGGGAGACCCAGTACTTC CASSFLAGRGETQYF
TRBJ2-1 12 TRBV24-1 . . TGTGCCACCAGTGATTTGCAGAGAAAGCAGTTCTTC CATSDLQRKQFF
TRBJ1-2 14 TRBV7-2 TRBD1 many TGTGCCAGCAGCCCCGGACAGGGGGCGGTTGGCTACACCTTC CASSPGQGAVGYTF
TRBJ2-1 12 TRBV20-1 . many TGCAGTGCTGGGAAGGTGAGCGATGAGCAGTTCTTC CSAGKVSDEQFF
TRBJ2-3 15 TRBV18 . many TGTGCCAGCTCACCCGGCATTTCCAAGTCTGATACGCAGTATTTT CASSPGISKSDTQYF
TRBJ2-3 15 TRBV11-2 . . TGTGCCAGCATCGTCATGGGACTCAGCACAGATACGCAGTATTTT CASIVMGLSTDTQYF
TRBJ2-1 15 TRBV10-3 TRBD2 many TGTGCCATCAGTGGAGGGACTAGCACCTACAATGAGCAGTTCTTC CAISGGTSTYNEQFF
TRBJ2-2 15 TRBV2 TRBD2 . TGTGCCAGCAGCTACCGGGAGGCGAACACCGGGGAGCTGTTTTTT CASSYREANTGELFF
TRBJ2-1 14 TRBV7-9 . . TGTGCCAGCAGCTCGGGGAATGGCCCTCATGAGCAGTTCTTC CASSSGNGPHEQFF
TRBJ1-6 15 TRBV6-1 . many TGTGCCAGCGGATTGGACAGCTCCTATAATTCACCCCTCCACTTT CASGLDSSYNSPLHF
TRBJ1-1 14 TRBV12-3/TRBV12-4 . many TGTGCCAGCAGTCCAGGTTTTAGGTTCACTGAAGCTTTCTTT CASSPGFRFTEAFF
TRBJ2-3 14 TRBV20-1 . many TGCAGTGCTAGTCGCCACGACGCCACAGATACGCAGTATTTT CSASRHDATDTQYF
TRBJ2-1 15 TRBV7-3 . . TGTGCCAGCAGCTTAAACGTTGGAGTCTACAATGAGCAGTTCTTC CASSLNVGVYNEQFF
TRBJ2-7 17 TRBV12-3/TRBV12-4 TRBD2 many TGTGCCAGCAGCCTATCCGGGACTAGCGGAGGGAATTACGAGCAGTACTTC CASSLSGTSGGNYEQYF
TRBJ2-3 14 TRBV20-1 . many TGCAGTGCTGGCCCACAACCCAGCACAGATACGCAGTATTTT CSAGPQPSTDTQYF
TRBJ2-3 19 TRBV3-1 . many TGTGCCAGCAGCGCAAGATCTGGCACGGTAGGGGGTCAGACAGATACGCAGTATTTT CASSARSGTVGGQTDTQYF
TRBJ2-1 13 TRBV7-3 . few TGTGCCAGCAGCCAAACAGCATACAATGAGCAGTTCTTC CASSQTAYNEQFF
TRBJ2-7 17 TRBV27 TRBD1 many TGTGCCAGCAGTTTTATGGGTACAGGGGGGAGCTCCTACGAGCAGTACTTC CASSFMGTGGSSYEQYF
TRBJ2-3 13 TRBV2 . few TGTGCCAGCAGCTACGAACAGGGAGATACGCAGTATTTT CASSYEQGDTQYF
TRBJ2-6 17 TRBV7-2 TRBD1 many TGTGCCAGCAGGGGACAGCACCTCCCTACTGGGGCCAACGTCCTGACTTTC CASRGQHLPTGANVLTF
TRBJ2-7 15 TRBV13 TRBD2 few TGTGCCAGCAGCCTGACTAGCGGGAGTCCGCACGAGCAGTACTTC CASSLTSGSPHEQYF
TRBJ1-4 15 TRBV27 . . TGTGCCAGCAGTTTATCGGGGCAGACTAATGAAAAACTGTTTTTT CASSLSGQTNEKLFF
TRBJ1-1 13 TRBV19 TRBD1 . TGTGCCAGCTCCCGCGGGCAGGGGGCAGGAGCTTTCTTT CASSRGQGAGAFF
TRBJ2-1 14 TRBV28 TRBD2 many TGTGCCAGCAGTCGTAAACTAGCGTGGAATGAGCAGTTCTTC CASSRKLAWNEQFF
TRBJ2-3 15 TRBV6-1 . few TGTGCCAGCACATTAGGGGGGAGTTGGGCAGATACGCAGTATTTT CASTLGGSWADTQYF
TRBJ2-1 13 TRBV12-5 . many TGTGCTAGTGGTCGCGGACAGTTCAATGAGCAGTTCTTC CASGRGQFNEQFF
TRBJ2-2 13 TRBV7-9 . many TGTGCCAGCAGCACCTCGAACACCGGGGAGCTGTTTTTT CASSTSNTGELFF
TRBJ2-5 12 TRBV6-1 . . TGTGCCAGCAGTGAAGTTGATGAGACCCAGTACTTC CASSEVDETQYF
TRBJ2-5 13 TRBV11-2 . many TGTGCCAGCAGCTTAGTTTATCGGGAGACCCAGTACTTC CASSLVYRETQYF
TRBJ2-1 11 TRBV12-3/TRBV12-4 . . TGTGCCAGCAGTTTCTCGACTGAGCAGTTCTTC CASSFSTEQFF
TRBJ2-7 13 TRBV29-1 . . TGCAGCGTTGAATGGGGTTCGTCCTACGAGCAGTACTTC CSVEWGSSYEQYF
TRBJ1-2 12 TRBV12-3/TRBV12-4 . many TGTGCCAGCGGCTCGGGGGTGTCGGGCTACACCTTC CASGSGVSGYTF
TRBJ2-1 17 TRBV28 TRBD2 few TGTGCCAGCAGACAGAGTGTAGCGGGAGCGTCCTACAATGAGCAGTTCTTC CASRQSVAGASYNEQFF
TRBJ1-1 16 TRBV28 TRBD1 many TGTGCCAGCAGCCCTACAGGGGGGAGGTTCGGCACTGAAGCTTTCTTT CASSPTGGRFGTEAFF
TRBJ2-1 14 TRBV6-2/TRBV6-3 . many TGTGCCAGCAGGGTAGACAGCTCCTACAATGAGCAGTTCTTC CASRVDSSYNEQFF
TRBJ1-3 18 TRBV12-3/TRBV12-4 . many TGTGCCAGCAGCCCAAGAACCGGGAGAGCGAATCGGGGAAACACCATATATTTT CASSPRTGRANRGNTIYF